The clone carrying this T cell receptor beta chain was seen only a few times. This sample stems from a study of CD8+ T cells in alopecia areata. Following RNA extraction, reverse transcription yielded cDNA that acted as the sequencing template. Libraries were prepared by immunoSEQ multiplex PCR; TCRdb keeps only in-frame clonotypes and omits some of them. This table holds some 5,000 clones, roughly 60% found once. Researchers took lesional scalp punch biopsies and peripheral blood from people who were alopecia areata patients. The CDR3 contains 14 residues. V was clipped by 3 bases and J by 3 bases, with 10 bases between them. Germline V gene data show CDR1 as LNHDA and CDR2 as SQIVND (reference sequence).

The gene calls are TRBV19 and TRBJ2-3; unclear D gene. This receptor was obtained from a human donor with alopecia areata. The specimen sequenced was skin. The CDR3 protein is CASSMGRLTDTQYF. The CDR3 nucleotides read TGTGCCAGTAGTATGGGAAGATTGACAGATACGCAGTATTTT.